The source of this TCR beta chain is a study of beta chain features in type 1 diabetes. The study reverse transcribed the entire isolated RNA, so it sequenced expressed TCRB transcripts. About 3.4 million reads per sample on average were obtained from naive, central memory and regulatory T cell samples. Clones were read by immunoSEQ multiplex PCR, and TCRdb kept only the in-frame ones, dropping some. Among some 270,000 clones listed, approximately 10% were seen once. Study-wide findings and caveats: Significant though moderate, a shortening of TCRB CDR3s appeared in all four CD4+ subsets of Type 1 diabetes patients. Relative to healthy donors, patients appeared to have naive, central memory and Treg TCRB repertoires that were more similar.

Of note for this clone: Antigen specificity is unknown.

V trimming: 2 bases; J trimming: 8 bases; junction bases outside the gene matches: 6. The CDR3 runs 15 residues. Germline CDR1 MGHDK, CDR2 SYGVNS. The origin of this receptor is a man in his thirties or forties with type 1 diabetes. Sequencing was performed on naive CD4+ T cells from blood. The V and J genes are TRBV25-1 and TRBJ2-1; TRBD2 aligns across 10 bases. CDR3 sequence: CASSELSGGPDEQFF. CDR3 bases: TGTGCCAGCAGTGAACTTAGCGGGGGGCCGGATGAGCAGTTCTTC.